Listed below are T cell receptor beta chains from one sample, sequenced in a study of T cell repertoires in cytomegalovirus infection. TCRdb reanalysed the reads using MiXCR and keeps one entry per CDR3 protein. The sample consists of about 570,000 distinct CDR3 sequences, 40% of them appearing once. For these receptors, no antigen is known. Sequences were derived from cultured PBMCs, sampled from culture after CMV antigen stimulation. Receptors originate from a human donor in good health (CMV status not recorded). Some clones in this sample may be carry-over from other donors' samples. Each CDR3 is given with its conserved first and last residue. D genes are given only for firm matches. Some rows have no size entry. The others give once, few or many, or a class for an expanded clone.

size	V	D	J	DNA	CDR3
-	TRBV18	-	TRBJ1-1	TGTGCCAGCTCACCCTCCTCTCAGGGAGCCCCAGATCGAGCTTTCTTT	CASSPSSQGAPDRAFF
-	TRBV12-3/TRBV12-4	TRBD2	TRBJ2-1	TGTGCCAGCAGTTTACTAGCGGGGAACTCCTACAATGAGCAGTTCTTC	CASSLLAGNSYNEQFF
-	TRBV12-3/TRBV12-4	-	TRBJ1-5	TGTGCCAGCAGCGATACAGGGACCACTTGGAATCAGCCCCAGCATTTT	CASSDTGTTWNQPQHF
many	TRBV7-2	-	TRBJ1-6	TGTGCCAGCAGCTTACGGGGAGGGGTTAATTCACCCCTCCACTTT	CASSLRGGVNSPLHF
few	TRBV19	-	TRBJ1-2	TGTGCCAGTAGTATTGGGACTGACTATGGCTACACCTTC	CASSIGTDYGYTF
few	TRBV7-2	TRBD2	TRBJ2-3	TGTGCCAGCAGCTTTAGGAGCGGGGGTGCAGATACGCAGTATTTT	CASSFRSGGADTQYF
-	TRBV27	TRBD1	TRBJ1-1	TGTGCCAGCGGCCGGACAGGGTTTAACACTGAAGCTTTCTTT	CASGRTGFNTEAFF
-	TRBV4-3	-	TRBJ2-1	TGCGCCAGCAGCCAAGACGGGGCGGCCTACAATGAGCAGTTCTTC	CASSQDGAAYNEQFF
few	TRBV20-1	-	TRBJ2-3	TGCAGTGCTAGAAAAACAGATACGCAGTATTTT	CSARKTDTQYF
few	TRBV7-2	TRBD2	TRBJ2-5	TGTGCCAGCAGCTTAGTGAGACTAGCGGGGGGTATCCAAGAGACCCAGTACTTC	CASSLVRLAGGIQETQYF
-	TRBV11-2	-	TRBJ2-6	TGTGTCAGCAGCACTCACCGGGGTGGGGCCAACGTCCTGACTTTC	CVSSTHRGGANVLTF
-	TRBV7-2	-	TRBJ2-2	TGTGCCAGCAGCTTAGCGGGAGTTAGGTCCGGGGAGCTGTTTTTT	CASSLAGVRSGELFF
-	TRBV24-1	TRBD2	TRBJ2-1	TGTGCCACCAGTGAGCCCGGACTAGATAGTGAGCAGTTCTTC	CATSEPGLDSEQFF
many	TRBV7-2	-	TRBJ2-3	TGTGCCAGCAGCGCCGGAAACACAGATACGCAGTATTTT	CASSAGNTDTQYF
-	TRBV7-6	TRBD2	TRBJ2-3	TGTGCCAGCAGCTCGGGGGAGACTAGCGGGCCCACAGATACGCAGTATTTT	CASSSGETSGPTDTQYF
few	TRBV7-7	-	TRBJ2-2	TGTGCCAGCAGCTTTAGGGGCACCGGGGAGCTGTTTTTT	CASSFRGTGELFF
-	TRBV29-1	-	TRBJ1-1	TGCAGCGTTGGAACGGGGAGAGGCACTGAAGCTTTCTTT	CSVGTGRGTEAFF
-	TRBV24-1	TRBD2	TRBJ2-5	TGTGCCACCAGTGATTTGAAGCGGGGGAGCCAAGAGACCCAGTACTTC	CATSDLKRGSQETQYF
-	TRBV6-6	-	TRBJ1-1	TGTGCCAGCAGTCCGGGGCCCACTGAAGCCTTCTTT	CASSPGPTEAFF
-	TRBV7-2	-	TRBJ1-5	TGTGCCAGCAGCCCCCAGTGGGATCAGCCCCAGCATTTT	CASSPQWDQPQHF
-	TRBV27	TRBD2	TRBJ2-1	TGTGCCACCGCCAGGGCCGGGGGGATATATGAGCAGTTCTTC	CATARAGGIYEQFF
few	TRBV7-8	TRBD2	TRBJ2-1	TGTGCCAGCAGCTTAGATCGGCTAGCGGGGGGTGAGCAGTTCTTC	CASSLDRLAGGEQFF
-	TRBV7-2	TRBD2	TRBJ2-2	TGTGCCAGCAGCCACGGACTAGCGGGAGCATTGGGAACCGGGGAGCTGTTTTTT	CASSHGLAGALGTGELFF
many	TRBV12-3/TRBV12-4	TRBD2	TRBJ2-3	TGTGCCAGCAGCCGGACTAGCGGGGGCCCAGATACGCAGTATTTT	CASSRTSGGPDTQYF
-	TRBV19	TRBD2	TRBJ2-3	TGTGCCAGTAGTGTACAGGGACTAGCGGCCTACACAGATACGCAGTATTTT	CASSVQGLAAYTDTQYF
few	TRBV6-2/TRBV6-3	-	TRBJ1-5	TGTGCCAGCAGGGACGATGGTCAGCCCCAGCATTTT	CASRDDGQPQHF
-	TRBV6-5	TRBD2	TRBJ2-5	TGTGCCAGCAGTTCCTTGCGGGAGCGGGGGACCCAGTACTTC	CASSSLRERGTQYF
-	TRBV3-1	TRBD2	TRBJ2-7	TGTGCCAGCAGCCAGAGCTCGGGACTAGCGGGATTAGAGCAGTACTTC	CASSQSSGLAGLEQYF
many	TRBV7-2	-	TRBJ1-5	TGTGCCAGCAGCTCCCAACAGGCGAGGAAAAGCAATCAGCCCCAGCATTTT	CASSSQQARKSNQPQHF
-	TRBV20-1	-	TRBJ2-5	TGCAGTGCTAGAGATCGGGGACGGAACCAAGAGACCCAGTACTTC	CSARDRGRNQETQYF
-	TRBV7-8	-	TRBJ2-7	TGTGCCAGCAGCTTAGCTTTATCAGGGCCCGAGCAGTACTTC	CASSLALSGPEQYF
-	TRBV2	-	TRBJ2-2	TGTGCCAGCTCCGGGACACTTAGGACCGGGGAGCTGTTTTTT	CASSGTLRTGELFF
-	TRBV27	-	TRBJ2-7	TGTGCCAGCAGTTTATTAGGGACGTACTACGAGCAGTACTTC	CASSLLGTYYEQYF
-	TRBV6-8	-	TRBJ1-6	TGTGCCAGCAGTCCACGAGAGTTGGACTATAATTCACCCCTCCACTTT	CASSPRELDYNSPLHF
-	TRBV6-6	-	TRBJ1-5	TGTGCCAGCACATCTTCTCAGCCCCAGCATTTT	CASTSSQPQHF
-	TRBV15	-	TRBJ2-1	TGTGCCACCAGTCGGGCCTCCCCCGATGAGCAGTTCTTC	CATSRASPDEQFF
-	TRBV27	-	TRBJ1-4	TGTGCCAGCAGTCCCCGGGGGCCCCCACATGAAAAACTGTTTTTT	CASSPRGPPHEKLFF
-	TRBV5-6	-	TRBJ2-1	TGTGCCAGCACCAAGACAGCCTCCCACAATGAGCAGTTCTTC	CASTKTASHNEQFF
few	TRBV12-3/TRBV12-4	TRBD1	TRBJ2-1	TGTGCCAGCAGTTTATGGGGACAGGGGCCCCCGACGCAGTTCTTC	CASSLWGQGPPTQFF
-	TRBV2	-	TRBJ2-5	TGTGCCAGCGGAGGGGGGGAGGGGGAGACCCAGTACTTC	CASGGGEGETQYF
few	TRBV11-2	-	TRBJ2-3	TGTGCCAGCAGCCTACGCCCGTCAGATACGCAGTATTTT	CASSLRPSDTQYF
few	TRBV7-2	TRBD2	TRBJ2-1	TGTGCCAGCAGCTTAGGGGAGTCTAGCGGGAGTGAGGAGGAGAATGAGCAGTTCTTC	CASSLGESSGSEEENEQFF
many	TRBV7-2	TRBD2	TRBJ2-1	TGTGCCAGCAGCTTGAACGGACTAGCGGGAAGGGCTGAGCAGTTCTTC	CASSLNGLAGRAEQFF
-	TRBV29-1	-	TRBJ2-5	TGCAGCGTTGAGGGGACAACCATTCTAGAGACCCAGTACTTC	CSVEGTTILETQYF
few	TRBV11-2	-	TRBJ2-1	TGTGCCAGCAGCTTATTTACAGCCTACAATGAGCAGTTCTTC	CASSLFTAYNEQFF
few	TRBV7-2	TRBD2	TRBJ2-1	TGTGCCAGCAGCTTATACGTCGGGGGGTCAAGGAATGAGCAGTTCTTC	CASSLYVGGSRNEQFF
few	TRBV5-6	-	TRBJ2-1	TGTGCCAGCAGCTTTCAGGATCCCTACAATGAGCAGTTCTTC	CASSFQDPYNEQFF
few	TRBV2	-	TRBJ1-5	TGTGCCAGCAAAGGGAGCAATCAGCCCCAGCATTTT	CASKGSNQPQHF
-	TRBV7-6	-	TRBJ2-5	TGTGCCAGCAGCCCCCCGGGTAGGGCCCTTGAGACCCAGTACTTC	CASSPPGRALETQYF
-	TRBV4-1	-	TRBJ1-1	TGCGCCAGCAGCCAAGGACTGCGGAACACTGAAGCTTTCTTT	CASSQGLRNTEAFF
-	TRBV20-1	TRBD2	TRBJ2-7	TGCAGTGCAGAGCAGGGACGTCTAGCGGGGGCCGCCTACGAGCAGTACTTC	CSAEQGRLAGAAYEQYF
once	TRBV12-3/TRBV12-4	TRBD2	TRBJ2-1	TGTGCCAGCCGGGGGGGGTATTACAATGAGCAGTTCTTC	CASRGGYYNEQFF
-	TRBV7-2	TRBD1	TRBJ2-3	TGTGCCAGCAGCCGGTCCGGGACAGTTTCTGATACGCAGTATTTT	CASSRSGTVSDTQYF
-	TRBV6-2/TRBV6-3	-	TRBJ2-3	TGTGCCAGCAGTTACATCCTCGGTCATGATACGCAGTATTTT	CASSYILGHDTQYF
-	TRBV27	TRBD1	TRBJ1-6	TGTGCCAGCAGTTTGGACAGGGATCGTTCACCCCTCCACTTT	CASSLDRDRSPLHF
-	TRBV6-5	TRBD2	TRBJ2-1	TGTGCCACCGGGACTAGCGGGAGGTTAAACAATGAGCAGTTCTTC	CATGTSGRLNNEQFF
-	TRBV4-1	TRBD2	TRBJ2-1	TGCGCCAGCAGCCATTCTACTAGCGGCAATGAGCAGTTCTTC	CASSHSTSGNEQFF
-	TRBV5-4	-	TRBJ1-4	TGTGCCAGCAGCTTGGACAGAGTCAATGAAAAACTGTTTTTT	CASSLDRVNEKLFF
-	TRBV20-1	TRBD1	TRBJ1-3	TGCAGTGCTAGCAACAGGGGTGGAAACACCATATATTTT	CSASNRGGNTIYF